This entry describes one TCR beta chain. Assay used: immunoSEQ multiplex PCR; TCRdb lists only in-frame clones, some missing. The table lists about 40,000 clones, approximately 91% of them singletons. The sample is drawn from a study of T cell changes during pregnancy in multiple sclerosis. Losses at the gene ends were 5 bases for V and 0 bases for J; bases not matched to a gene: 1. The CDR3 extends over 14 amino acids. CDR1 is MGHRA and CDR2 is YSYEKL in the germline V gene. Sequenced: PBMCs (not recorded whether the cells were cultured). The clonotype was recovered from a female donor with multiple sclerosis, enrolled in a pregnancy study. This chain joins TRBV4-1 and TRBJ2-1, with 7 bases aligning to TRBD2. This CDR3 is CASSGGSSYNEQFF. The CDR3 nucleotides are TGCGCCAGCAGCGGCGGGAGCTCCTACAATGAGCAGTTCTTC.